What follows are 3 T cell receptor beta chains derived from one specimen sequenced in a study of CD8 T cells in Susac syndrome. A quantity of about 0.5 to 1 ug RNA underwent reverse transcription using random hexamers. TCRdb processed the immunoSEQ multiplex PCR reads anew with MiXCR; each CDR3 protein has one entry. The data show about 150,000 distinct CDR3 sequences, 95% seen once. The source material was CD4+ T cells from PBMCs. These receptors were collected from a human donor with Susac syndrome.

The V gene is TRBV15, the J gene TRBJ2-1, with TRBD2 as a possible D gene (5 bases). V gave up 0 bases and J gave up 3 bases, with 9 bases separating them. The CDR3 covers 15 residues. Germline V CDR1 and CDR2: LNHNV, YYDKDF (reference sequence). CDR3 DNA: TGTGCCACCAGCAGAGAGGCTAGCAGCTACAATGAGCAGTTCTTC. Encoded protein: CATSREASSYNEQFF.

The chain has TRBV12-3 or TRBV12-4 and TRBJ1-1; possibly TRBD1 for D (5 bases). The germline V and J ends were trimmed by 0 bases and 6 bases, with 14 bases remaining between them. The CDR3 extends over 15 amino acids. The CDR3 reads CASSLAGLRKAEAFF. DNA of the CDR3: TGTGCCAGCAGTTTAGCGGGACTCAGGAAGGCTGAAGCTTTCTTT.

The chain links TRBV20-1 to TRBJ1-2, with D unresolved. Germline assignment: CDR1 DFQATT and CDR2 SNEGSKA (reference sequence). V shed 1 base and J shed 2 bases, with 8 bases lying between them. This CDR3 is built from 13 residues. The CDR3 DNA follows: TGCAGTGCTAGAGGGGAAGGGAACTATGGCTACACCTTC. Translated, it gives CSARGEGNYGYTF.